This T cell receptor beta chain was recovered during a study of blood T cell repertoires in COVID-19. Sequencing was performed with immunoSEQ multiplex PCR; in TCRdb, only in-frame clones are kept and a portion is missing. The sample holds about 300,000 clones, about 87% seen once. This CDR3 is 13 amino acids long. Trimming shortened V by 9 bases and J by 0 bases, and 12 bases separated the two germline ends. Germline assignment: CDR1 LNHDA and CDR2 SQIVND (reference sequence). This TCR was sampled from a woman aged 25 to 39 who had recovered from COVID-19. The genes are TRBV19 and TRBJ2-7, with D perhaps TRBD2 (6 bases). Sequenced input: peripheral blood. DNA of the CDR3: TGTGCCAGCCGGGACGGGAGCTCCTACGAGCAGTACTTC. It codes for CASRDGSSYEQYF.